This TCR beta chain was captured in a study of T cells in Graves' hyperthyroidism and ophthalmopathy. This clonotype has at least ten counts. This CDR3 has 14 amino acids. Per the germline V gene, CDR1 is MGHRA and CDR2 is YSYEKL. Trimming stripped 1 base from V and 0 bases from J, with 7 bases between. Authors of the study amplified TCR beta CDR3 regions from RNA transcripts. The primer set for the first-round RT-PCR of the TCR CDR3 was HTBI. A single record per CDR3 protein comes from TCRdb applying MiXCR to the multiplex PCR reads. Of hundreds of thousands of distinct CDR3 sequences detected, 14% appear once; the ten largest clones hold around 12%. The cohort's ophthalmopathy patients, a group with duration under 3 months, had a Clinical Activity Score of at least 3 and a NOSPECS grade of at least 4.

The chain employs TRBV4-1 and TRBJ2-7; D gene ambiguous. This receptor was identified in a woman aged 45-65 years with Graves' ophthalmopathy. The sequencing sample was made of blood. CDR3 protein: CASSQVQDSYEQYF. The CDR3 coding sequence is TGCGCCAGCAGCCAAGTGCAAGACTCCTACGAGCAGTACTTC.